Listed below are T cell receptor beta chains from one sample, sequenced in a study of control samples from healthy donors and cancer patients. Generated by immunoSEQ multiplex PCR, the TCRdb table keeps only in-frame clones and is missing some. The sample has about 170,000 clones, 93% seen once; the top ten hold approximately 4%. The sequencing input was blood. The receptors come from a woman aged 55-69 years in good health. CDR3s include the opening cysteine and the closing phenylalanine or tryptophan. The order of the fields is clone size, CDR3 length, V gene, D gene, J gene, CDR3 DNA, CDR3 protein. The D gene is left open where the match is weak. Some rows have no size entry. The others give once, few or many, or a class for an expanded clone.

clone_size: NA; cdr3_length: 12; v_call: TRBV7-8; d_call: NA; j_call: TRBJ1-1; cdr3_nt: TGTGCCAGCAGCTTAGAGAGAACTGAAGCTTTCTTT; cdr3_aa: CASSLERTEAFF
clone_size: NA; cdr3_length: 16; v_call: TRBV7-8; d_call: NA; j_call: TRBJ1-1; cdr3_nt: TGTGCCAGCAGCCCCATTTTCGACAGCTTGAACACTGAAGCTTTCTTT; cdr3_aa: CASSPIFDSLNTEAFF
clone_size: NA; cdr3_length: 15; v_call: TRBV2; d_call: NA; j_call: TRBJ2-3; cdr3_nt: TGTGCCAGTACTACCGAGCAAATGGGCACAGATACGCAGTATTTT; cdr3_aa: CASTTEQMGTDTQYF
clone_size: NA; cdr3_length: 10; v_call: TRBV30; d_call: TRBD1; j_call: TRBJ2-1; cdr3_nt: TGTGCCTGCACAGGGGGGCGCGTGTTCTTC; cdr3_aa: CACTGGRVFF
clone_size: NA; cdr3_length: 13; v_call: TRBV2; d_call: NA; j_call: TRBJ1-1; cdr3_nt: TGTGCCAGCAGGAACCGGGGGAACACTGAAGCTTTCTTT; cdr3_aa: CASRNRGNTEAFF
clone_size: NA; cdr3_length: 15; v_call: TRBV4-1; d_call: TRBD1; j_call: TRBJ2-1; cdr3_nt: TGCGCCAGCAGGGACAGGGATCCTACCTACAATGAGCAGTTCTTC; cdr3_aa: CASRDRDPTYNEQFF
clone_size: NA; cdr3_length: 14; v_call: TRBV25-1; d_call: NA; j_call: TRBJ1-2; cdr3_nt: TGTGCCAGCAGTGAATCTCAGGGCAAGGGAGGCTACACCTTC; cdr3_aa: CASSESQGKGGYTF
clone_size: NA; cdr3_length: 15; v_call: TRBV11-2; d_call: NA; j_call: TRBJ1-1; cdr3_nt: TGTGCCAGCAGCTTAGTCCGGCCACGGGGCACTGAAGCTTTCTTT; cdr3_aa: CASSLVRPRGTEAFF
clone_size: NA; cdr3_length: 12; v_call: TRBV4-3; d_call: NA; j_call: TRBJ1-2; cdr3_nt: TGCGCCAGCAGCCTTACGGGCTATGGCTACACCTTC; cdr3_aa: CASSLTGYGYTF
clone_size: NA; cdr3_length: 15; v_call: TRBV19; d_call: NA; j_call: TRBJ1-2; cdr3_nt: TGTGCCAGTAGTGGGGTGGATGTCGACCTCTATGGCTACACCTTC; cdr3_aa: CASSGVDVDLYGYTF
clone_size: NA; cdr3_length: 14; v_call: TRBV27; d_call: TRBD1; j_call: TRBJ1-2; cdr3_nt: TGTGCCAGCAGTATACCGGGACAGGGGGATGGCTACACCTTC; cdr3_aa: CASSIPGQGDGYTF
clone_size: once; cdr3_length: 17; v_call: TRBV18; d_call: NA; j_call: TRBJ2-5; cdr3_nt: TGTGCCAGCTCACCCCTACCCCCGGGCCCTACGCAAGAGACCCAGTACTTC; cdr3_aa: CASSPLPPGPTQETQYF
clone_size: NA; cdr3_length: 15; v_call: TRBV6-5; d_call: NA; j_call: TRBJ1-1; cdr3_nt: TGTGCCAGCAGTTACTCGGTGGGGATAGACACTGAAGCTTTCTTT; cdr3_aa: CASSYSVGIDTEAFF
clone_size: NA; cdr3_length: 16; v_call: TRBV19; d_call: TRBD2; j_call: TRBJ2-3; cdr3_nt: TGTGCCGCCCGGGGGACTAGCGGGGGTTATACAGATACGCAGTATTTT; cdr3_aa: CAARGTSGGYTDTQYF
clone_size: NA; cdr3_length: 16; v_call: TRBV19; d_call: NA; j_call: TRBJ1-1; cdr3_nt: TGTGCCAGTAGGACGAACTTAGGGGCACTGAACACTGAAGCTTTCTTT; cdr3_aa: CASRTNLGALNTEAFF
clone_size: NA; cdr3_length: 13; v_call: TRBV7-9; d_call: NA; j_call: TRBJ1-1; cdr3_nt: TGTGCCAGCAGCACATGGAGACGGGGTGAAGCTTTCTTT; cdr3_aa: CASSTWRRGEAFF
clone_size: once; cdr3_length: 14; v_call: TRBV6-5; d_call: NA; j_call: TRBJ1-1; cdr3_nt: TGTGCCAGCAGTTTATTTGGGATGAACACTGAAGCTTTCTTT; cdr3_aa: CASSLFGMNTEAFF
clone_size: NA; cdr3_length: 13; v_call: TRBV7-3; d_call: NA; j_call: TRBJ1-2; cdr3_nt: TGTGCCAGCAGCGATGACAGAAGCTATGGCTACACCTTC; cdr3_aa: CASSDDRSYGYTF
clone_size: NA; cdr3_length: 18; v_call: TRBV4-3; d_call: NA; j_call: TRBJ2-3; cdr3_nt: TGCGCCAGCAGCCAAGATTACCCTCTAGGCCGGGGGTCAGATACGCAGTATTTT; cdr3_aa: CASSQDYPLGRGSDTQYF
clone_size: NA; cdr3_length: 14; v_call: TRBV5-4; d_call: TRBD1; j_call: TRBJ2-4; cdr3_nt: TGTGCCAGCAGCAGCGGGACAGGGGAGGGCATTCAGTACTTC; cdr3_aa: CASSSGTGEGIQYF
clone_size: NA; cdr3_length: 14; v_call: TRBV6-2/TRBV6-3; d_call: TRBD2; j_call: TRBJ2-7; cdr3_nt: TGTGCCAGCAGTTCAGTAGCGGGTTCCTACGAGCAGTACTTC; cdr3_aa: CASSSVAGSYEQYF
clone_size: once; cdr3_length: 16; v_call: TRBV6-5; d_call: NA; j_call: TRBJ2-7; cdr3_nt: TGTGCCAGCAGTTACTCCCCATTTCCGAGATCCTACGAGCAGTACTTC; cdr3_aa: CASSYSPFPRSYEQYF
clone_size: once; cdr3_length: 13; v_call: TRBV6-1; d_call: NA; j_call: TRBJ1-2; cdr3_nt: TGTGCCAGCAGTGAAGCGGGGCTCTATGGCTACACCTTC; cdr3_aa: CASSEAGLYGYTF
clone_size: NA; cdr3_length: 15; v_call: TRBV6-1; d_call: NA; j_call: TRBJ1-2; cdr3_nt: TGTGCCAGCAGTGAAGACAGGGATCAAAACTATGGCTACACCTTC; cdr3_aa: CASSEDRDQNYGYTF
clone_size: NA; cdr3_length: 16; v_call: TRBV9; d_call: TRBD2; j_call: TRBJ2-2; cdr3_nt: TGTGCCAGCAGCGTGACTAGCGGTCGCGACACCGGGGAGCTGTTTTTT; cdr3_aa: CASSVTSGRDTGELFF
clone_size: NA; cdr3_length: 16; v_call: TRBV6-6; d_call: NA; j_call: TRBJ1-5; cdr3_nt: TGTGCCAGCAGTTACCGCGGAGGGAATAGCAATCAGCCCCAGCATTTT; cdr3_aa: CASSYRGGNSNQPQHF
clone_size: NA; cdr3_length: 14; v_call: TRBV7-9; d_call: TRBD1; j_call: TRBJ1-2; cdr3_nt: TGTGCCAGCAGCCCCCGACAGGGGAACTATGGCTACACCTTC; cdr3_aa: CASSPRQGNYGYTF
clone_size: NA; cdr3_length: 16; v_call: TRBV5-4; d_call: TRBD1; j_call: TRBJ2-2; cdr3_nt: TGTGCCAGCAGCTCCGGGACAGGGGGCCGGACCGGGGAGCTGTTTTTT; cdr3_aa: CASSSGTGGRTGELFF
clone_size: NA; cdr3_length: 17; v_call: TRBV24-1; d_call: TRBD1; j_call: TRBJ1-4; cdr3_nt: TGTGCCACCAGTGATAAGGGGGACAGCACAACTAATGAAAAACTGTTTTTT; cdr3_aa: CATSDKGDSTTNEKLFF
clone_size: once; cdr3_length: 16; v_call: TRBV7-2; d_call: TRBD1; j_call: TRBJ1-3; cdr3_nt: TGTGCCAGCAGCTTGGGGGGGACAGGGGGAGGAAACACCATATATTTT; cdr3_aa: CASSLGGTGGGNTIYF
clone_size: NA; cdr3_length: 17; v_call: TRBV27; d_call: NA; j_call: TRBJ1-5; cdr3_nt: TGTGCCAGCTCCCCGTATCAGGGCCGGGAGATGTATCAGCCCCAGCATTTT; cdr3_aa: CASSPYQGREMYQPQHF
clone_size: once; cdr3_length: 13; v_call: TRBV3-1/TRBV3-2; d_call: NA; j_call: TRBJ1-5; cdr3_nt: TGTGCCAGCAGCCAGAAGGGATCTCAGCCCCAGCATTTT; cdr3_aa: CASSQKGSQPQHF
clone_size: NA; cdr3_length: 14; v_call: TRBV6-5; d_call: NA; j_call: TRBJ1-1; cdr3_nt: TGTGCCAGCAGTTACGCAGGGGAGAACACTGAAGCTTTCTTT; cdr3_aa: CASSYAGENTEAFF
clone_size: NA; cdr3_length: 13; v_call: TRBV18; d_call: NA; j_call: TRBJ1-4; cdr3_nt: TGTGCCAGCTCACCGCGGACAGAAGAAAAACTGTTTTTT; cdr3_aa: CASSPRTEEKLFF
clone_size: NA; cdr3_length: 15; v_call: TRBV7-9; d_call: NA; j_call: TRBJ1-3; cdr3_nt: TGTGCCAGCAACCGAGCCGCCGGGGCAGGGGACACCATATATTTT; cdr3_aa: CASNRAAGAGDTIYF
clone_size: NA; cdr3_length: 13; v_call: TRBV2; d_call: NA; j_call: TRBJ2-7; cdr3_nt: TGTGCCAGCAGTGACAGGATAAACTACGAGCAGTACTTC; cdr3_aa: CASSDRINYEQYF
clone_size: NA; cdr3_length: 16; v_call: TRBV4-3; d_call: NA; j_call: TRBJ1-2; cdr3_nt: TGCGCCAGCAGCCAAGACCCGATTGGAGCTAACTATGGCTACACCTTC; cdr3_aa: CASSQDPIGANYGYTF
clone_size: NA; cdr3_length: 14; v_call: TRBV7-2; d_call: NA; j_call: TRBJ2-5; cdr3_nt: TGTGCCAGCACCCTAGCCTCTAGTTCTTGGACCCAGTACTTC; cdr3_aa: CASTLASSSWTQYF
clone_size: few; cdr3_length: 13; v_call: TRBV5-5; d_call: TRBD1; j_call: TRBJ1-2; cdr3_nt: TGTGCCAGCAGCTTAGTGCCTAACAGGGGGGACTTGTTC; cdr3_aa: CASSLVPNRGDLF
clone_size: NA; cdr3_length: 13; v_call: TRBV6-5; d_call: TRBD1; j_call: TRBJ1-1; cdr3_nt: TGTGCCAGCAGGCGGACAGGGGAATCTGAAGCTTTCTTT; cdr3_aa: CASRRTGESEAFF
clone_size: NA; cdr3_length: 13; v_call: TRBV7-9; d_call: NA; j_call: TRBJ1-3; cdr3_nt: TGTGCCAGCAGCGGGGGGGCTGGAAACACCATATATTTT; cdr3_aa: CASSGGAGNTIYF
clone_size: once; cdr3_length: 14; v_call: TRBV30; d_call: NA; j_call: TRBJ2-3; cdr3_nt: TGTGCCTGGAATCTCGCTATTGGCACAGATACGCAGTATTTT; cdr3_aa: CAWNLAIGTDTQYF
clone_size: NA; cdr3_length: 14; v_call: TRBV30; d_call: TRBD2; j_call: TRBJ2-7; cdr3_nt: TGTGCCTGGGCGCTAGCGGGGACACTAGGGGAGCAGTACTTC; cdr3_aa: CAWALAGTLGEQYF
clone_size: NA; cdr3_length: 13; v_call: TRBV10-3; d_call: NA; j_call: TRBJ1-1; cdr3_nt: TGTGCCATCAGGGGGACACCGAACACTGAAGCTTTCTTT; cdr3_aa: CAIRGTPNTEAFF
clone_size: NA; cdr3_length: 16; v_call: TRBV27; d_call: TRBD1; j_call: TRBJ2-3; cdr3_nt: TGTGCCAGCAGAGTACACGACAGGGGGGGCACAGATACGCAGTATTTT; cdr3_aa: CASRVHDRGGTDTQYF
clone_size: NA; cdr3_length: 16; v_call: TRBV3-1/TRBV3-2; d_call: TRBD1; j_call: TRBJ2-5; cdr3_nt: TGTGCCAGCAGCCAATTCGGGACAGCAACTCAAGAGACCCAGTACTTC; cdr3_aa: CASSQFGTATQETQYF
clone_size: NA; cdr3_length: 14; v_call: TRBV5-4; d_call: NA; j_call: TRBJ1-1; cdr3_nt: TGTGCCAGCAGCGTCAGGGAACCGAACACTGAAGCTTTCTTT; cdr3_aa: CASSVREPNTEAFF
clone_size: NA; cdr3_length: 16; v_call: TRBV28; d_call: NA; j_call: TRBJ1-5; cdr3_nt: TGTGCCAGCAGTTTGGGGGAGGGGACTAGCAATCAGCCCCAGCATTTT; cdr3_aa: CASSLGEGTSNQPQHF
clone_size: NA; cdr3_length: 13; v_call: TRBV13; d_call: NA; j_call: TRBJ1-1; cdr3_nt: TGTGCCAGCAGACTACGGGAGAACACTGAAGCTTTCTTT; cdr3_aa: CASRLRENTEAFF
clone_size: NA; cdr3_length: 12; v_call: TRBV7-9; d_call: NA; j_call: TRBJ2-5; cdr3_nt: TGTGCCAGCAGCTGGCATCAACGGGGGTACAACTTC; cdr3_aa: CASSWHQRGYNF
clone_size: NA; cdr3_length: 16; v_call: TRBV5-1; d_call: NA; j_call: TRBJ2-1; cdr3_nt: TGCGCCAGCAGCACAACGGACCGCCCGCGGGGCAATGAGCAGTTCTTC; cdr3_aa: CASSTTDRPRGNEQFF